A selection of T cell receptor beta chains follows, all from one sample in a study of blood T cell repertoires in COVID-19. Sequencing used immunoSEQ multiplex PCR; TCRdb keeps in-frame clones, though not all of them. The table lists 310,000 or so clones, 88% of them singletons. The sequenced sample was peripheral blood. These receptors were obtained from a woman aged 30 to 39 with COVID-19, enrolled during active disease. Each CDR3 is given with its conserved first and last residue. D genes are given only for firm matches. Clone size is given for some rows only: seen once, a few or many times, or a class if the clone is expanded.

d_gene	abundance	v_gene	j_gene	CDR3nt	CDR3aa
.	.	TRBV5-4	TRBJ2-7	TGTGCCAGCAGCCCTCAATTCGGACATTCCTACGAGCAGTACTTC	CASSPQFGHSYEQYF
.	.	TRBV6-5	TRBJ1-2	TGTGCCAGCAGTTACGGAGGGGTCTATGGCTACACCTTC	CASSYGGVYGYTF
TRBD1	.	TRBV7-9	TRBJ2-7	TGTGCCAGCAGCCCACGGACAGGGAACTACGAGCAGTACTTC	CASSPRTGNYEQYF
.	few	TRBV4-1	TRBJ1-5	TGCGCCAGCAGCCAAGACGGCAGGATCCGGAGCAATCAGCCCCAGCATTTT	CASSQDGRIRSNQPQHF
TRBD1	.	TRBV18	TRBJ1-6	TGTGCCAGCTCACCAAGGGGACAGGGAAGCTCACCCCTCCACTTT	CASSPRGQGSSPLHF
.	once	TRBV7-3	TRBJ2-5	TGTGCCAGCAGTTCAGGCCCCCAAGAGACCCAGTACTTC	CASSSGPQETQYF
.	.	TRBV28	TRBJ2-2	TGTGCCAGCGGTCGGGGCGGGGAGCTGTTTTTT	CASGRGGELFF
.	.	TRBV10-3	TRBJ2-2	TGTGCCATCAGTGAGCTAGAAGCCGGGGAGCTGTTTTTT	CAISELEAGELFF
.	.	TRBV6-5	TRBJ1-1	TGTGCCAGCAGCCCCGGGAAGAGCACTGAAGCTTTCTTT	CASSPGKSTEAFF
.	.	TRBV7-3	TRBJ2-2	TGTGCCAGCAGTACAGGGGGAGGGACCGGGGAGCTGTTTTTT	CASSTGGGTGELFF
.	once	TRBV2	TRBJ2-1	TGTGCCAGCAGTTCCCAGGTGAGGGCTTACAATGAGCAGTTCTTC	CASSSQVRAYNEQFF
.	.	TRBV6-5	TRBJ1-1	TGTGCCAGCAGTTACTCGCGGGTGCGGGCTGAAGCTTTCTTT	CASSYSRVRAEAFF
.	.	TRBV5-4	TRBJ2-5	TGTGCCAGCAGCCCGGAGGCCTTGGGCACCCAGTACTTC	CASSPEALGTQYF
.	.	TRBV30	TRBJ1-4	TGTGCCTGGAGTGGTGACAAGGGGCCTAATGAAAAACTGTTTTTT	CAWSGDKGPNEKLFF
.	once	TRBV19	TRBJ1-2	TGTGCCAGTAGTATGCGGCAGGGGAAAGGCTACACCTTC	CASSMRQGKGYTF
.	once	TRBV19	TRBJ2-1	TGTGCCAGTAGTATGGCAGGGATTAATAATGAGCAGTTCTTC	CASSMAGINNEQFF
.	.	TRBV20-1	TRBJ2-7	TGCAGTGCTTCGGGGTCCTACGAGCAGTACTTC	CSASGSYEQYF
TRBD2	few	TRBV5-6	TRBJ2-2	TGTGCCAGCAGCGCGGGACTAGATTCCGGGGAGCTGTTTTTT	CASSAGLDSGELFF
.	.	TRBV5-1	TRBJ2-3	TGCGCCAGCAGCTTGGACACATCAGCGGGTACGCAGTATTTT	CASSLDTSAGTQYF
TRBD1	few	TRBV18	TRBJ1-5	TGTGCCAGCTCGCCAGGGGCAGGGGGAGAGCCCCAGCATTTT	CASSPGAGGEPQHF
TRBD1	.	TRBV4-1	TRBJ2-7	TGCGCCAGCAGCCAAGTGGGGACAGGGCTCTACGAGCAGTACTTC	CASSQVGTGLYEQYF
.	.	TRBV2	TRBJ2-3	TGTGCCAGCAGCCAGGACAGTACAGATACGCAGTATTTT	CASSQDSTDTQYF
TRBD2	.	TRBV10-3	TRBJ2-1	TGTGCCATCAGTGGGCTCCCGCGGGAGGGCCACAATGAGCAGTTCTTC	CAISGLPREGHNEQFF
.	.	TRBV28	TRBJ2-3	TGTGGGCCGTATACGCAGTATTTT	CGPYTQYF
TRBD2	.	TRBV5-4	TRBJ2-7	TGTGCCAGCAGCTTGGGCCACGGGGGGGGCGAGCAGTACTTC	CASSLGHGGGEQYF
TRBD2	.	TRBV7-9	TRBJ2-5	TGTGCCAGCAGATTAGTTCGGGGGGGAGAGACCCAGTACTTC	CASRLVRGGETQYF
.	.	TRBV28	TRBJ1-1	TGTGCCAGCAGTTTAAATAGACAGAGTGAAGCTTTCTTT	CASSLNRQSEAFF
.	.	TRBV27	TRBJ2-1	TGTGCCAGCAGTTTATCGTCTGGTGTCGGTGAGCAGTTCTTC	CASSLSSGVGEQFF
TRBD1	.	TRBV11-2	TRBJ2-5	TGTGCCAGCAACCGAGGACAGGGGAAGGAGACCCAGTACTTC	CASNRGQGKETQYF
.	.	TRBV30	TRBJ1-6	TGTGCCTGGTCCGAACGGGAGGGCTCCTATAATTCACCCCTCCACTTT	CAWSEREGSYNSPLHF
TRBD2	.	TRBV7-7	TRBJ2-1	TGTGCTAGCAGCTTAGCTAGCGGAGGCTACAATGAGCAGTTCTTC	CASSLASGGYNEQFF
.	.	TRBV27	TRBJ2-5	TGTGCCAGCAGTGCAGACAGGAGATTGTACCAAGAGACCCAGTACTTC	CASSADRRLYQETQYF
.	.	TRBV27	TRBJ1-5	TGTGCCAGCAACAGGTTTCCCAGCAATCAGCCCCAGCATTTT	CASNRFPSNQPQHF
TRBD2	.	TRBV25-1	TRBJ2-5	TGTGCCAGCAGTGATTTGGGACTAGCGGGGAGACAGGGAGAGACCCAGTACTTC	CASSDLGLAGRQGETQYF
TRBD1	once	TRBV30	TRBJ2-1	TGTGCCTGGAGTAGCCAGGGGGCCTACAATGAGCAGTTCTTC	CAWSSQGAYNEQFF
TRBD1	.	TRBV5-4	TRBJ1-1	TGTGCCAGCAGCTGGGACAGGGGCCGCAATGAAGCTTTCTTT	CASSWDRGRNEAFF
.	.	TRBV4-2	TRBJ2-7	TGTGCCAGCAGCCAAGATCGACAGAGCGAGCAGTACTTC	CASSQDRQSEQYF
TRBD2	.	TRBV4-1	TRBJ2-1	TGCGCCAGCAGCCACCCGACTAGCGGGTACAATGAGCAGTTCTTC	CASSHPTSGYNEQFF
.	.	TRBV6-5	TRBJ2-3	TGTGCCACCCACAGGGAAGATACGCAGTATTTT	CATHREDTQYF